This T cell receptor (beta chain) is from a study of tumor-infiltrating lymphocytes in primary liver carcinoma (TCRdb year 2017). In the study overall: Surgical resection was performed in China between November 2015 and 2016 on about 5 patients with histopathologically diagnosed primary liver carcinoma. Each sample produced roughly 3.65 to 7.13 million productive TCRbeta reads, and read depth showed no significant difference between tissue types. For each liver tumor, the study sampled five regions along with adjacent normal tissue and blood, and applied TCRbeta repertoire sequencing, expression microarrays and whole-exome sequencing. A total of 35 specimens from 5 patients underwent TCRbeta repertoire sequencing, comprising 25 tumor regions, 5 adjacent noncancerous liver tissues and 5 peripheral blood samples. Tumors of the five patients were stage T1-T3 N0M0 with maximum diameters of 4.2 to 10 cm. Of the five patients (three men and two women, aged 30 to 69 years), four had hepatocellular carcinoma and one had combined HCC and intrahepatic cholangiocarcinoma. Reproducibility between technical replicate repertoires was high, with correlation coefficients above 0.95 and mean shared-clone rates near 0.89. Points the paper makes about the study in general: Since the samples were bulk and unsorted, there was no way to compare CD4+ and CD8+ T cell repertoires. A significantly larger repertoire fraction was made up by the top 250 clones in tumors than in blood (p = 0.039). Pairs of tumor regions showed greater repertoire overlap (mean about 36%) than tumor-adjacent pairs (approximately 17%) or tumor-blood pairs (approximately 15%), which is consistent with antigen-driven expansion. The study included only a few patients, and the authors note findings should be validated in a larger study. Only the TCR beta chain was sequenced, so true repertoire diversity is likely underestimated because unpaired alpha chains were not captured.

Counted from cysteine to phenylalanine, this CDR3 has 15 amino acids. Only CDR3 DNA is held: 45 bases, read in frame from base 1. In the germline V gene, CDR1 corresponds to KGHSH and CDR2 to LQKENI. V trim: 8 bases; J trim: 1 base; unmatched bases: 6. A constant-region primer and ProtoScript II reverse transcriptase were used to reverse-transcribe TCRbeta-specific cDNA from about 530 ng total RNA. The TCRbeta libraries were prepared through three rounds of nested multiplex PCR following a slightly modified ARM-PCR procedure. Multiplex TRBV1-TRBV30 forward primers and a Cbeta reverse primer were used in the first two PCR rounds, each of which was run for approximately 9 cycles. A final 25-cycle PCR with Deep VentR polymerase added sample barcodes and Illumina adapters. Before sequencing, amplicons between 200 and 500 bp were purified from gel using a QIAquick gel extraction kit. TCRbeta amplicons were sequenced on an Illumina HiSeq 2500 with 250-bp paired-end reads. The study's own analysis went as follows. To recover full CDR3 sequences, reads were quality-trimmed using Trimmomatic v0.33 and paired reads were then merged using FLASH v1.2.11. V, D and J germline segments were assigned to the rearranged TCRbeta sequences using MiGEC v1.2.1b. Clonotype statistics and Shannon-Wiener diversity indices were computed with VDJtools v1.0.0. Except for diversity analysis, only each sample's 250 most abundant clonotypes were used in subsequent analyses to reduce sampling bias. TCRdb redid the processing of the public reads, applying fastp at Q25 and MiXCR, and retained in-frame beta chains. Identical CDR3 protein sequences are pooled into one entry, listed with their most common genes and DNA. The V and J calls reflect TCRdb's pipeline rather than the authors' work. The sample includes hundreds of thousands of distinct CDR3 sequences, with nearly 60% observed a single time. The ten biggest clones cover approximately 15% of the sample.

TRIzol reagent was used to extract blood RNA from unsorted whole blood, while the DNeasy Blood & Tissue kit provided the germline DNA. Patients had chronic HBV infection and were treatment-naive at sampling. Before surgery, roughly 3.7 milliliters of peripheral blood were collected into K2EDTA tubes. This clonotype was seen a single time. The target of this receptor is not known. No base qualities exist here, and no much larger clone lies one base off it. One read represents weak support. The rearranged chain carries TRBV18 and TRBJ2-5; 11 nucleotides in the junction match TRBD2. What was sequenced was peripheral blood. The sequence came from a woman aged 25 to 45 with primary liver carcinoma and hepatitis B virus infection. CDR3 sequence: CASHGTSGFQETQYF. The DNA reads TGTGCCAGCCACGGGACTAGCGGATTCCAAGAGACCCAGTACTTC.